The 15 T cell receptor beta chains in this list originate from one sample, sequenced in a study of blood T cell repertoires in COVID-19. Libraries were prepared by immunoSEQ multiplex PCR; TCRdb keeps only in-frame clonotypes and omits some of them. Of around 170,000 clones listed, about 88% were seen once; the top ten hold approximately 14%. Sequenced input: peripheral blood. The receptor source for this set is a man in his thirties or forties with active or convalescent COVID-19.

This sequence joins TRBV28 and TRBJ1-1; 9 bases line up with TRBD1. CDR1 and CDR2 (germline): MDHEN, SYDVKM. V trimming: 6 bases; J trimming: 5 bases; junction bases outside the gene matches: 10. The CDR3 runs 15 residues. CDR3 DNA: TGTGCCAGCAGCCCCGGACAGGGGTTGTGGACTGAAGCTTTCTTT. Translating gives CASSPGQGLWTEAFF.

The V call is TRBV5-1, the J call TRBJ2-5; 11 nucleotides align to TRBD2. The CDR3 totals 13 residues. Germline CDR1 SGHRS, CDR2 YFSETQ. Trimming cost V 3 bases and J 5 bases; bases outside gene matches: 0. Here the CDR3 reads CASSWTSGETQYF. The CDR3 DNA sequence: TGCGCCAGCAGCTGGACTAGCGGGGAGACCCAGTACTTC.

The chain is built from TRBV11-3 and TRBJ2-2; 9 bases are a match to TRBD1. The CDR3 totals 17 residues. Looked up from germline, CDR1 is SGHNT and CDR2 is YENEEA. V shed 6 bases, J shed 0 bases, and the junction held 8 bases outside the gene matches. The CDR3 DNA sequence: TGTGCCAGCAGGCCGAGGGACAGGGCCGCGAACACCGGGGAGCTGTTTTTT. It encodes CASRPRDRAANTGELFF. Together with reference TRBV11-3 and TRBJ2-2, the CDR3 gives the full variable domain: EAGVVQSPRYKIIEKKQPVAFWCNPISGHNTLYWYLQNLGQGPELLIRYENEEAVDDSQLPKDRFSAERLKGVDSTLKIQPAELGDSAVYLCASRPRDRAANTGELFFGEGSRLTVL.

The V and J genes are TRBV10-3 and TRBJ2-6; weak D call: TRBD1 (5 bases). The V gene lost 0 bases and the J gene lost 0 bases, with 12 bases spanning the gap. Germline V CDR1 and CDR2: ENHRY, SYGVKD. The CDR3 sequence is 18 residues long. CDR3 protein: CAISESARESSGANVLTF. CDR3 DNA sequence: TGTGCCATCAGTGAGTCGGCCAGGGAATCCTCTGGGGCCAACGTCCTGACTTTC.

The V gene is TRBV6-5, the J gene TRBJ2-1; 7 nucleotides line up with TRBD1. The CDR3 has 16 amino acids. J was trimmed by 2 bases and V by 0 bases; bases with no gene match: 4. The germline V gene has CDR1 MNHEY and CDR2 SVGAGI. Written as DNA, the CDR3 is TGTGCCAGCAGTTACTCATGGCAGGGGGCCTACAATGAGCAGTTCTTC. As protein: CASSYSWQGAYNEQFF.

This CDR3 is CASSDSGADIQYF. The CDR3 DNA sequence: TGTGCCAGCAGCGATTCAGGGGCGGACATTCAGTACTTC. The rearrangement joins TRBV9 to TRBJ2-4; D is perhaps TRBD1 (6 bases). Between the trimmed V and J ends, which lost 3 bases and 8 bases, there was a span of 12 bases. Germline V CDR1 and CDR2: SGDLS, YYNGEE. The CDR3 sequence is 13 residues long.

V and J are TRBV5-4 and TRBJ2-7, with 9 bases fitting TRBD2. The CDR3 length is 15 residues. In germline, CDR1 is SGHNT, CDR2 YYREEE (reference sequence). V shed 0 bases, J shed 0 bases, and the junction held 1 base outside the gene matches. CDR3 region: CASSLGTSASYEQYF. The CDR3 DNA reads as TGTGCCAGCAGCTTGGGGACTAGCGCCTCCTACGAGCAGTACTTC.

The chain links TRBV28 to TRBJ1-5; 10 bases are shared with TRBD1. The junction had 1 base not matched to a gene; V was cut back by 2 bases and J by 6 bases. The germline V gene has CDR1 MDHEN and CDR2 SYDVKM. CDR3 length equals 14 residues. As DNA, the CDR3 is TGTGCCAGCAGTTTAGGGACAGGGGTTCAGCCCCAGCATTTT. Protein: CASSLGTGVQPQHF.

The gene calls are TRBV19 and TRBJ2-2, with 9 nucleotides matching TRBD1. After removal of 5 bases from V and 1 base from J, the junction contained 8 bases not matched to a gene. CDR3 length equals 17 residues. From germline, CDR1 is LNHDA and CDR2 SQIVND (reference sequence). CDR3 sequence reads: CASSSLRTGENTGELFF. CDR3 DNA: TGTGCCAGTAGTTCCCTCCGGACAGGGGAGAACACCGGGGAGCTGTTTTTT.

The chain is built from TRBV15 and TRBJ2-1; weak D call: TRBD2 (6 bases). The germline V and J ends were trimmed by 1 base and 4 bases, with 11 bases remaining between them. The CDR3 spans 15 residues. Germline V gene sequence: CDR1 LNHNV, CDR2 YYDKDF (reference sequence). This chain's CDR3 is CATSRGRGQYNEQFF. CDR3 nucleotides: TGTGCCACCAGCAGAGGGCGGGGTCAGTACAATGAGCAGTTCTTC.

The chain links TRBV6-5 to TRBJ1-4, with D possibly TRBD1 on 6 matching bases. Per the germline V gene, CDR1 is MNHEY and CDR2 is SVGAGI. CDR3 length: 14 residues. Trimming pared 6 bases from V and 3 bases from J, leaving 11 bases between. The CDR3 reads CASSGQRPNEKLFF. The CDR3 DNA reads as TGTGCCAGCAGCGGACAGAGACCTAATGAAAAACTGTTTTTT.

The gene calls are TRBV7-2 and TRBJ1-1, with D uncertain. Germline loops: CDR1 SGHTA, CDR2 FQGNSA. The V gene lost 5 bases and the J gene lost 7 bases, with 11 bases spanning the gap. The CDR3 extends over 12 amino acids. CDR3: CASSPTRVEAFF. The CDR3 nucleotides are TGTGCCAGCAGCCCGACCCGGGTTGAAGCTTTCTTT.

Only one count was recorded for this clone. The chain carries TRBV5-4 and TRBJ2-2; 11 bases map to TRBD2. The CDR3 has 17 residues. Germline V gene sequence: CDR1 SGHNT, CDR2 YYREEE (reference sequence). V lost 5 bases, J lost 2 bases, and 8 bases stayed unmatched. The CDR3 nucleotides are TGTGCCAGCAGACTCGGGACTAGCGGAGCTAACACCGGGGAGCTGTTTTTT. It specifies CASRLGTSGANTGELFF.

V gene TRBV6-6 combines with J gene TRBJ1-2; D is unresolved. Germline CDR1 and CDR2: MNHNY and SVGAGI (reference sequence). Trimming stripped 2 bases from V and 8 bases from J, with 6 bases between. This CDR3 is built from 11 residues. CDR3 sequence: CASSYRLGYTF. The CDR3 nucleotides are TGTGCCAGCAGTTACCGTTTGGGCTACACCTTC.

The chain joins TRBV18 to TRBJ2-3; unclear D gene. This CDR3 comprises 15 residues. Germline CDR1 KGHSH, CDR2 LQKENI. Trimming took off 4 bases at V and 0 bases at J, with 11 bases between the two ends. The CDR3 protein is CASSRTLTSTDTQYF. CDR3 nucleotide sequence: TGTGCCAGCTCACGCACGCTAACTAGCACAGATACGCAGTATTTT.